The sequence of this TCR beta chain was determined in a study of STAT5B mutations in CD4+ large granular lymphocyte leukemia. The assay was immunoSEQ multiplex PCR, and TCRdb's table has in-frame clones only and misses some. The data show 30,000 or so clones, roughly nine tenths seen once. In the case of this clone: Its antigen is not identified.

Study-wide results and limits: 8/27 top patient clones versus 2/35 control clones were TRBV06-family.

Looked up from germline, CDR1 is SGDLS and CDR2 is YYNGEE. The CDR3 has 12 amino acids. V was pared by 9 bases and J by 12 bases, with 11 bases of the junction left unmatched. The chain has TRBV9 and TRBJ2-1; 8 bases are a match to TRBD1. The TCR comes from a human donor in good health. The sample taken for sequencing was CD4+ T cells from blood buffy coats. In nucleotides, the CDR3 is TGTGCCACAGAACCGACAGGGGTCTGGCAGTTCTTC. It specifies CATEPTGVWQFF.